This T cell receptor beta chain was profiled in a study of prognosis after radiotherapy for stage I lung cancer. Study results and limitations: The way patients used TRBV and TRBJ genes reportedly differed depending on whether they had metastases. After stereotactic body radiation therapy, patients with later distant metastases showed lower Shannon entropy.

Multiplex PCR, run in two rounds, amplified TCR beta CDR3 from genomic DNA. Round-one PCR had primers specific to each TRBV and TRBJ gene. TCRdb reprocessed the multiplex PCR reads with MiXCR, giving one entry per CDR3 protein. The sample lists more than 25,000 distinct CDR3 sequences, less than 35% occurring once. On this clonotype itself: Its antigen is not identified.

CDR3 length equals 15 residues. V lost 7 bases and J 3 bases, leaving 18 bases between the germline ends. Germline assignment: CDR1 SEHNR and CDR2 FQNEAQ (reference sequence). The chain has TRBV7-9 and TRBJ2-5; D may be TRBD1 or TRBD2 (7 bases each). The clonotype originates from a donor of 50 years or more with non-small cell lung cancer. Material: PBMCs, obtained before or after stereotactic body radiation therapy (not recorded which). The CDR3 DNA sequence: TGTGCCAGCAACTTGGAGTCAGGGGGGGAAGAGACCCAGTACTTC. The encoded protein is CASNLESGGEETQYF.